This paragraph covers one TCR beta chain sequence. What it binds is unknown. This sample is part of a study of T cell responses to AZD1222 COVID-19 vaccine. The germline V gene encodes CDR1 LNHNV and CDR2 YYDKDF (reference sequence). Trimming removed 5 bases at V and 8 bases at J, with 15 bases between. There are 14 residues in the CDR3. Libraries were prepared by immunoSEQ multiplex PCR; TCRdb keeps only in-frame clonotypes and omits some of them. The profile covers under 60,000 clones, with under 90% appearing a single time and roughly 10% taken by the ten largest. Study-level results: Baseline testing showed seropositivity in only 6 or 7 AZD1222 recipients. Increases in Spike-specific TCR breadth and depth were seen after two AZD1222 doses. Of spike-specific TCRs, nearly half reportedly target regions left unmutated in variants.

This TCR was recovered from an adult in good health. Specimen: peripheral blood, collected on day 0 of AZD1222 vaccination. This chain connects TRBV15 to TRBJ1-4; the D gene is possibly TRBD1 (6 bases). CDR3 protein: CATSSPGVEEKLFF. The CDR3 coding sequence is TGTGCCACCAGCTCCCCAGGGGTGGAGGAAAAACTGTTTTTT.